Listed below are T cell receptor beta chains from one sample, sequenced in a study of CD8 T cells in ankylosing spondylitis. MiXCR was run by TCRdb on the 5' RACE reads, yielding one entry per CDR3 protein. The sample holds 150,000 or so distinct CDR3 sequences, 9.8% seen once. Sequenced sample: blood, either unsorted or a sorted T cell fraction (not recorded which). Receptors were obtained from a female donor with ankylosing spondylitis or in good health (not recorded which). Both conserved end residues are part of each CDR3. A D gene is named only where the DNA matches it firmly. Where a row states a size, it is once, few, many or the class of an expanded clone; other rows omit it.

TRBJ2-1 TRBV4-3 . 17 TRBD2 CASSQGLAGEVYNEQFF TGCGCCAGCAGCCAAGGACTAGCGGGGGAAGTTTACAATGAGCAGTTCTTC
TRBJ2-1 TRBV6-5 . 16 . CASSYSVGRGDDEQFF TGTGCCAGCAGTTACTCGGTAGGCAGGGGTGACGATGAGCAGTTCTTC
TRBJ1-5 TRBV15 few 15 . CATSRVAGDNQPQHF TGTGCCACCAGCAGAGTGGCAGGCGACAATCAGCCCCAGCATTTT
TRBJ2-2 TRBV2 . 15 . CASSSTGRGTGDLFF TGTGCCAGCAGTTCGACAGGAAGGGGCACCGGGGACCTGTTTTTT
TRBJ2-7 TRBV7-9 few 15 . CASSLAQGRTYEQYF TGTGCCAGCAGCTTAGCACAGGGGAGGACCTACGAGCAGTACTTC
TRBJ1-5 TRBV20-1 many 13 . CSASHGGNQPQHF TGCAGTGCTAGTCATGGGGGGAATCAGCCCCAGCATTTT
TRBJ1-2 TRBV20-1 few 12 . CSARAGTHGYTF TGCAGTGCTAGAGCTGGGACACATGGCTACACCTTC
TRBJ2-7 TRBV5-1 . 15 TRBD2 CASSHAGLAFDEQYF TGCGCCAGCAGCCACGCGGGACTAGCGTTCGACGAGCAGTACTTC
TRBJ2-7 TRBV6-5 few 17 . CASSYSTGRGGSYEQYF TGTGCCAGCAGTTACTCTACCGGCAGGGGGGGATCCTACGAGCAGTACTTC
TRBJ2-5 TRBV6-5 few 18 TRBD2 CASSYAASGSGVQETQYF TGTGCCAGCAGTTACGCGGCTAGCGGGAGCGGGGTTCAAGAGACCCAGTACTTC
TRBJ2-1 TRBV19 . 15 . CASSIPGTPSNEQFF TGTGCCAGTAGTATCCCCGGGACTCCATCCAATGAGCAGTTCTTC
TRBJ2-6 TRBV7-9 . 17 TRBD2 CASSSPSGSPGANVLTF TGTGCCAGCAGCTCTCCTAGCGGGAGCCCTGGGGCCAACGTCCTGACTTTC
TRBJ2-7 TRBV9 . 15 . CASSVEASGAYEQYF TGTGCCAGCAGCGTAGAGGCTTCAGGGGCCTACGAGCAGTACTTC
TRBJ1-1 TRBV13 . 13 . CASSSRQYDDAFF TGTGCCAGCAGCTCCCGACAGTATGACGACGCTTTCTTT
TRBJ2-1 TRBV7-2 . 16 TRBD2 CASSLVTSGRLWGEFF TGTGCCAGCAGCTTAGTGACTAGCGGGAGGTTGTGGGGGGAGTTCTTC
TRBJ2-7 TRBV20-1 . 13 . CSASLRGTYEQYF TGCAGTGCTTCCCTTCGCGGGACCTACGAGCAGTACTTC
TRBJ2-5 TRBV20-1 . 12 . CSAEAGEETQYF TGCAGTGCGGAGGCAGGGGAAGAGACCCAGTACTTC
TRBJ2-1 TRBV28 few 15 . CASSLGLTSYNEQFF TGTGCCAGCAGTTTGGGCTTGACCTCCTACAATGAGCAGTTCTTC
TRBJ2-5 TRBV10-3 . 13 . CATRTAEKETQYF TGTGCCACCCGGACAGCGGAAAAAGAGACCCAGTACTTC
TRBJ2-3 TRBV28 few 18 TRBD2 CASSSRTSGSGYTDTQYF TGTGCCAGCAGTTCCCGGACTAGCGGGAGTGGATACACAGATACGCAGTATTTT
TRBJ2-1 TRBV7-6 many 14 TRBD2 CASITSGRAGEQFF TGTGCCAGCATAACTAGCGGGAGGGCCGGTGAGCAGTTCTTC
TRBJ2-3 TRBV7-7 . 14 . CASSPGPSTGTQYF TGTGCCAGCAGCCCGGGACCGTCAACAGGTACGCAGTATTTT
TRBJ2-1 TRBV10-3 few 13 . CAISKDSYNEQFF TGTGCCATCAGTAAGGACAGTTACAATGAGCAGTTCTTC
TRBJ2-1 TRBV5-1 . 18 TRBD1 CASVSGTGSLEGYNEQFF TGCGCCAGCGTATCCGGGACAGGGTCCTTGGAAGGCTACAATGAGCAGTTCTTC